This entry describes one T cell receptor (beta chain). Its matching antigen is unknown. The data are from a study of cytomegalovirus exposure and HLA in healthy donors. Study in general: Of a few hundred genotyped donors, around 80% grouped in the Caucasian-associated ancestry cluster. The study, taken as a whole, reports: Some V segments, TRBV6-2 and TRBV6-3 among them, were indistinguishable and were therefore excluded. CMV serostatus was the sole immune exposure data available. Altogether, 150 or so TCR beta chains were recorded as cytomegalovirus-associated.

The PCR contained 60 Vbeta and 13 Jbeta primers. Data came from immunoSEQ multiplex PCR; TCRdb stores just in-frame clones and leaves some out. The record lists some 23,000 clones, of which the ten most abundant hold 15% to 20%. CDR1 is MDHEN, CDR2 SYDVKM, per germline. CDR3 length: 14 residues. J gave up 1 base and V 6 bases, and 5 bases lay outside the gene matches. This TCR came from a male donor in good health and CMV-seropositive. The material sequenced was PBMCs. The chain is built from TRBV28 and TRBJ1-1, with 7 bases matching TRBD1. The CDR3 coding sequence is TGTGCCAGCAGGCCGGGGACAGAGAACACTGAAGCTTTCTTT. As protein: CASRPGTENTEAFF.